The source of this T cell receptor (beta chain) is a study of T cells in localized non-small cell lung cancer. The study's findings and limits: T cell clonality was highest in uninvolved adjacent lung, above tumor. Longer overall survival was linked to higher blood T cell density. Out of the top 100 tumor clones, a median roughly 58 were seen in adjacent lung. Sequencing was limited to one tumor region, leaving the possibility of heterogeneity open.

Germline-derived CDR1 and CDR2 are MDHEN and SYDVKM. Trimming cost V 3 bases and J 7 bases, with 19 bases left between them. The CDR3 extends over 16 amino acids. Only in-frame clones appear in the TCRdb table, and some are missing; sequencing was by immunoSEQ multiplex PCR. In the table there are tens of thousands of clones, 80% to 90% of which are singletons. To note about this clone: What it binds is not known.

The source is a woman aged 35-70 years with stage I lung adenocarcinoma. This specimen was peripheral blood, taken before any cancer treatment. The chain links TRBV28 to TRBJ2-1; tentative D call: TRBD2 (6 bases). The CDR3 is CASSFQGGMMRNEQFF. The CDR3 DNA reads TGTGCCAGCAGTTTCCAGGGCGGGATGATGCGGAATGAGCAGTTCTTC.